Listed below are T cell receptor beta chains from one sample, sequenced in a study of cytomegalovirus exposure and HLA in healthy donors. Generated by immunoSEQ multiplex PCR, the TCRdb table keeps only in-frame clones and is missing some. The table has 150,000 to 200,000 clones, more than 75% seen once; the top ten hold approximately 3.1%. Sample: PBMCs. These receptors came from a man aged 18 to 30 in good health and CMV-seronegative. Both conserved end residues are part of each CDR3. The D gene is left open where the match is weak. Clone size is shown for a subset of rows, as once, few, many or a class of expanded clone.

abundance: NA; j_gene: TRBJ2-1; v_gene: TRBV10-1; d_gene: TRBD2; CDR3aa: CASSESGTSGRHEQFF
abundance: NA; j_gene: TRBJ1-1; v_gene: TRBV6-5; d_gene: NA; CDR3aa: CASSPRANTEAFF
abundance: NA; j_gene: TRBJ1-1; v_gene: TRBV5-1; d_gene: TRBD1; CDR3aa: CASSPDRGNTEAFF
abundance: NA; j_gene: TRBJ1-2; v_gene: TRBV29-1; d_gene: NA; CDR3aa: CSVGREVGYGYTF
abundance: NA; j_gene: TRBJ1-1; v_gene: TRBV6-5; d_gene: NA; CDR3aa: CASSYSRGGNTEAFF
abundance: NA; j_gene: TRBJ1-4; v_gene: TRBV10-1; d_gene: NA; CDR3aa: CASSESVGANEKLFF
abundance: NA; j_gene: TRBJ1-1; v_gene: TRBV28; d_gene: TRBD1; CDR3aa: CASSWGTGTAFF
abundance: NA; j_gene: TRBJ2-3; v_gene: TRBV11-3; d_gene: NA; CDR3aa: CASSLVSGASDTQYF
abundance: NA; j_gene: TRBJ2-3; v_gene: TRBV6-4; d_gene: TRBD2; CDR3aa: CASSDGTSGGTDTQYF
abundance: few; j_gene: TRBJ2-1; v_gene: TRBV7-9; d_gene: NA; CDR3aa: CASSLLTRKNEQFF
abundance: once; j_gene: TRBJ2-3; v_gene: TRBV7-7; d_gene: TRBD2; CDR3aa: CASSQGLAESADTQYF
abundance: NA; j_gene: TRBJ2-5; v_gene: TRBV4-1; d_gene: NA; CDR3aa: CASSQVWFEDSQETQYF
abundance: NA; j_gene: TRBJ1-5; v_gene: TRBV19; d_gene: NA; CDR3aa: CASSSREVDQPQHF
abundance: NA; j_gene: TRBJ2-3; v_gene: TRBV4-1; d_gene: NA; CDR3aa: CASSPRVMGGYTQYF
abundance: NA; j_gene: TRBJ2-5; v_gene: TRBV2; d_gene: NA; CDR3aa: CASRDHGMSVEETQYF
abundance: NA; j_gene: TRBJ1-1; v_gene: TRBV25-1; d_gene: TRBD1; CDR3aa: CASRTGEAEAFF
abundance: NA; j_gene: TRBJ1-2; v_gene: TRBV5-1; d_gene: TRBD1; CDR3aa: CASSSRGTFNYGYTF
abundance: NA; j_gene: TRBJ2-7; v_gene: TRBV27; d_gene: TRBD2; CDR3aa: CASSPGLAALVEQYF
abundance: few; j_gene: TRBJ2-7; v_gene: TRBV28; d_gene: NA; CDR3aa: CASSFAMREQYF
abundance: NA; j_gene: TRBJ2-1; v_gene: TRBV28; d_gene: NA; CDR3aa: CASLGEYEQFF
abundance: NA; j_gene: TRBJ1-5; v_gene: TRBV19; d_gene: NA; CDR3aa: CASSPGVWEPQHF
abundance: NA; j_gene: TRBJ2-1; v_gene: TRBV6-5; d_gene: NA; CDR3aa: CASFSSYNEQFF
abundance: NA; j_gene: TRBJ1-1; v_gene: TRBV19; d_gene: NA; CDR3aa: CASSLFGGEVTEAFF
abundance: NA; j_gene: TRBJ1-6; v_gene: TRBV5-1; d_gene: TRBD1; CDR3aa: CASSHGQGQGSPLHF
abundance: NA; j_gene: TRBJ1-5; v_gene: TRBV19; d_gene: TRBD1; CDR3aa: CASSPGQGLSQPQHF
abundance: NA; j_gene: TRBJ2-1; v_gene: TRBV30; d_gene: TRBD2; CDR3aa: CAWSPGGAGNEQFF
abundance: NA; j_gene: TRBJ2-5; v_gene: TRBV7-2; d_gene: TRBD2; CDR3aa: CASSEKTSGTPYYETQYF
abundance: NA; j_gene: TRBJ1-5; v_gene: TRBV27; d_gene: NA; CDR3aa: CASSPNRSNQPQHF
abundance: NA; j_gene: TRBJ2-3; v_gene: TRBV15; d_gene: TRBD2; CDR3aa: CATSRSTSAGIRGQYF
abundance: NA; j_gene: TRBJ2-5; v_gene: TRBV15; d_gene: TRBD2; CDR3aa: CATSRDLGLVISQETQYF
abundance: NA; j_gene: TRBJ1-5; v_gene: TRBV6-5; d_gene: NA; CDR3aa: CASSYSDGEQPQHF
abundance: NA; j_gene: TRBJ1-1; v_gene: TRBV6-1; d_gene: NA; CDR3aa: CASILEGVGEAFF
abundance: once; j_gene: TRBJ1-5; v_gene: TRBV27; d_gene: TRBD1; CDR3aa: CASSLGQPNQPQHF
abundance: NA; j_gene: TRBJ1-2; v_gene: TRBV19; d_gene: NA; CDR3aa: CASSIKDSLYYGYTF
abundance: NA; j_gene: TRBJ1-2; v_gene: TRBV18; d_gene: NA; CDR3aa: CASSPGSSDNNYGYTF
abundance: NA; j_gene: TRBJ2-7; v_gene: TRBV6-6; d_gene: NA; CDR3aa: CASSYSLDSSYEQYF
abundance: NA; j_gene: TRBJ2-7; v_gene: TRBV6-5; d_gene: NA; CDR3aa: CASSLTGGALYEQYF
abundance: NA; j_gene: TRBJ2-2; v_gene: TRBV13; d_gene: TRBD2; CDR3aa: CASRQGLAANTGELFF
abundance: NA; j_gene: TRBJ1-1; v_gene: TRBV19; d_gene: NA; CDR3aa: CASTTLEGRAEAFF
abundance: NA; j_gene: TRBJ1-2; v_gene: TRBV6-5; d_gene: NA; CDR3aa: CASWSASGAEGYTF
abundance: NA; j_gene: TRBJ1-3; v_gene: TRBV7-2; d_gene: NA; CDR3aa: CASSPHEPSSGNTIYF
abundance: NA; j_gene: TRBJ2-3; v_gene: TRBV15; d_gene: TRBD2; CDR3aa: CATSRAGLVGGTDTQYF
abundance: once; j_gene: TRBJ1-1; v_gene: TRBV5-6; d_gene: NA; CDR3aa: CASSGTGGAEAFF
abundance: NA; j_gene: TRBJ1-6; v_gene: TRBV19; d_gene: NA; CDR3aa: CASSISSFTDSPLHF
abundance: NA; j_gene: TRBJ1-5; v_gene: TRBV5-8; d_gene: NA; CDR3aa: CASSLRGRNQPQHF
abundance: once; j_gene: TRBJ1-1; v_gene: TRBV7-8; d_gene: NA; CDR3aa: CASRRRGLNTEAFF
abundance: NA; j_gene: TRBJ2-5; v_gene: TRBV4-3; d_gene: TRBD2; CDR3aa: CASSQSRGYQETQYF
abundance: few; j_gene: TRBJ1-2; v_gene: TRBV27; d_gene: TRBD1; CDR3aa: CASSSFRDRADYGYTF
abundance: NA; j_gene: TRBJ2-1; v_gene: TRBV18; d_gene: TRBD2; CDR3aa: CASSPLAGSNNEQFF
abundance: NA; j_gene: TRBJ1-3; v_gene: TRBV18; d_gene: NA; CDR3aa: CASSPQRQIGGNTIYF
abundance: NA; j_gene: TRBJ2-1; v_gene: TRBV10-3; d_gene: TRBD1; CDR3aa: CAIRDRGSPNEQFF
abundance: NA; j_gene: TRBJ2-7; v_gene: TRBV4-2; d_gene: NA; CDR3aa: CASSQARTVSYEQYF
abundance: NA; j_gene: TRBJ2-2; v_gene: TRBV7-6; d_gene: NA; CDR3aa: CASSPFHTGELFF